Here is one T cell receptor beta chain with its context. Clones were sequenced by immunoSEQ multiplex PCR, and TCRdb holds only the in-frame ones, with some missing. The sample consists of 150,000 to 200,000 clones, approximately 90% of them appearing once. The data are from a study of control samples from healthy donors and cancer patients. The sequencing sample was made of blood. This receptor was taken from a man aged 25 to 40 in good health.

In DNA form, the CDR3 reads TGTGCCAGCAGTGCCGGAATTGTTGCTTTCTTT. Translated, it gives CASSAGIVAFF. V is TRBV2 and J is TRBJ1-1, with D unclear. The germline V gene encodes CDR1 SNHLY and CDR2 FYNNEI. The CDR3 sequence is 11 residues long. The V gene lost 4 bases and the J gene lost 11 bases, with 11 bases spanning the gap. Drawing the rest from reference TRBV2 and TRBJ1-1, the complete variable domain is EPEVTQTPSHQVTQMGQEVILRCVPISNHLYFYWYRQILGQKVEFLVSFYNNEISEKSEIFDDQFSVERPDGSNFTLKIRSTKLEDSAMYFCASSAGIVAFFGQGTRLTVV.